These 2 T cell receptor beta chains were all obtained from the same sample, sequenced in a study of human T cells and chemical hapten exposure. TCRdb re-derived calls from the RACE reads in MiXCR, one entry per CDR3 protein. This table has around 130,000 distinct CDR3 sequences, approximately 9.5% appearing once. Time point meaning: healthy volunteer bleed at 2 weeks. Sequencing started from total RNA isolated from unfractionated whole blood. The sequencing input was whole blood. Source of these receptors: a male donor in good health. Some clones in this sample may be carry-over from other donors' samples.

This clonotype was counted ten times or more. This sequence joins TRBV7-9 and TRBJ2-2; D uncertain. The CDR3 has 12 amino acids. Germline CDR1 and CDR2: SEHNR and FQNEAQ (reference sequence). Trimming pared 3 bases from V and 5 bases from J, leaving 4 bases between. The CDR3 sequence: CASSFPTGELFF. CDR3 bases: TGTGCCAGCAGCTTCCCGACCGGGGAGCTGTTTTTT.

The chain uses TRBV3-1 and TRBJ1-5, with 9 positions matching TRBD1. The CDR3 sequence is 15 residues long. Germline V gene data show CDR1 as LGHDT and CDR2 as YNNKEL (reference sequence). J lost 5 bases, V lost 3 bases, and 5 bases had no gene match. CDR3 residues: CASSQGQGRDQPQHF. The CDR3 bases are TGTGCCAGCAGCCAGGGACAGGGTAGGGATCAGCCCCAGCATTTT.